The next 9 T cell receptor beta chains were all read from a single sample in a study of T-cell memory formation after mild COVID-19. TCRdb ran MiXCR on the 5' RACE reads and lists one entry per CDR3 protein. Of 200,000 to 250,000 distinct CDR3 sequences listed, 9.4% are singletons. The material sequenced was PBMCs or a T cell subset sorted from them (not recorded which). The origin of the receptors is a man younger than 35 who had mild COVID-19 (a few samples of this study predate the infection). Cell type and time point are not known.

On this clonotype: The junction departs from germline at one end; a sequencing error may be responsible. This rearrangement joins TRBV27 to TRBJ1-5, with a tentative D call TRBD1 (5 bases). Germline assignment: CDR1 MNHEY and CDR2 SMNVEV (reference sequence). This CDR3 region has 13 residues. CDR3 coding DNA: TGTGCCAGTGCGAACACACCGGACACCAGTAGAAGTTTT. Translating gives CASANTPDTSRSF.

This clonotype was seen a handful of times. The chain uses TRBV18 and TRBJ1-1; D unresolved. Germline CDR1 is KGHSH and CDR2 is LQKENI. CDR3 size: 13 residues. The germline V and J ends were trimmed by 4 bases and 5 bases, with 11 bases remaining between them. The CDR3: CASSRGLGTEAFF. In DNA, the CDR3 is TGTGCCAGCTCACGGGGTCTGGGTACTGAAGCTTTCTTT.

The chain joins TRBV20-1 to TRBJ1-4, with D unresolved. V shed 5 bases and J shed 7 bases, with 11 bases lying between them. CDR1 DFQATT and CDR2 SNEGSKA come from the germline V gene (reference sequence). The CDR3 covers 12 residues. CDR3 nucleotides: TGCAGTGCTCCCCTCGTTCGTGAAAAACTGTTTTTT. This codes for CSAPLVREKLFF.

This clonotype was counted only a few times. The gene calls are TRBV9 and TRBJ2-3, with 12 bases fitting TRBD2. The CDR3 sequence is 17 residues long. Germline lookup yields CDR1 SGDLS and CDR2 YYNGEE. V gave up 0 bases and J gave up 6 bases; unmatched junction bases: 8. CDR3 region: CASSVAVTSGGLDTQYF. The CDR3 DNA follows: TGTGCCAGCAGCGTAGCGGTGACTAGCGGGGGCCTCGATACGCAGTATTTT.

This clonotype was detected a few times. The V and J genes are TRBV20-1 and TRBJ2-7; no clear D gene. The CDR3 totals 15 residues. The V end was cut by 1 base, the J end by 2 bases, with 15 bases between. Per germline, CDR1 DFQATT and CDR2 SNEGSKA (reference sequence). This chain's CDR3 is CSARGASGVTYEQYF. In DNA, the CDR3 is TGCAGTGCTAGAGGGGCAAGTGGGGTCACCTACGAGCAGTACTTC.

The chain combines TRBV5-6 with TRBJ2-7, with no clear D. Deletions cut 3 bases from V and 5 bases from J, with 9 bases between. The CDR3 extends over 12 amino acids. Germline V gene sequence: CDR1 SGHDT, CDR2 YYEEEE. CDR3 sequence (DNA): TGTGCCAGCAGCTGGACCAACCACGAGCAGTACTTC. Protein: CASSWTNHEQYF.

This clonotype was observed a few times. The chain combines TRBV15 with TRBJ2-7; D is uncertain. CDR3 size: 14 residues. In germline, CDR1 is LNHNV, CDR2 YYDKDF (reference sequence). V lost 0 bases to trimming and J lost 2 bases, with 8 bases between them. CDR3 amino acids: CATSRDEVAYEQYF. The CDR3 coding sequence is TGTGCCACCAGCAGAGATGAGGTGGCCTACGAGCAGTACTTC.

This clonotype was detected only a few times. This rearrangement joins TRBV20-1 to TRBJ1-4; no clear D gene. Germline V CDR1 and CDR2: DFQATT, SNEGSKA (reference sequence). The CDR3 loop spans 13 amino acids. V shed 6 bases and J shed 3 bases, with 11 bases lying between them. The CDR3 coding sequence is TGCAGTGCGAGGGAGGCGGCTAATGAAAAACTGTTTTTT. It is translated as CSAREAANEKLFF.

CDR3 residues: CAISTPGAEKLFF. CDR3 nucleotide sequence: TGTGCCATATCTACCCCCGGCGCCGAAAAACTGTTTTTT. The chain recombines TRBV28 with TRBJ1-4; no clear D. The germline CDR1 and CDR2 sequences are MDHEN and SYDVKM. Between the trimmed V and J ends, which lost 10 bases and 8 bases, there was a span of 17 bases. This CDR3 comprises 13 residues.